A single sample is the source of the 22 T cell receptor beta chains below, sequenced in a study of blood T cells in healthy people across ages. A sample-barcoded 5' primer and a J-beta primer mix were used in a second PCR of roughly 6 to 11 cycles. TCRdb re-derived calls from the 5' RACE reads in MiXCR, one entry per CDR3 protein. The table includes more than 500,000 distinct CDR3 sequences, about 27% detected once. The same data also went into a second study, on T cells of mothers and their children.

Material for sequencing was blood. These receptors were collected from a boy younger than 10 in good health.

In this sample, this clonotype turned up a few times. This sequence joins TRBV12-3 or TRBV12-4 and TRBJ1-2, with TRBD1 identical over 7 bases. This CDR3 region has 15 residues. V lost 6 bases, J lost 4 bases, and 11 bases stayed unmatched. The CDR3 region has the DNA TGTGCCAGCAGCCCAGGACAGGTTGGTCCCTATGGCTACACCTTC. It yields the protein CASSPGQVGPYGYTF.

This chain links TRBV7-9 with TRBJ2-3; tentatively, D is TRBD1 or TRBD2 (6 bases each). The CDR3 spans 15 residues. Germline V gives CDR1 SEHNR, CDR2 FQNEAQ (reference sequence). V lost 4 bases to trimming and J lost 3 bases, with 14 bases between them. Written as DNA, the CDR3 is TGTGCCAGCAGCTGGAGGGGGGCGGGAACAGATACGCAGTATTTT. This encodes CASSWRGAGTDTQYF. The variable domain in full, with the rest retrieved from reference TRBV7-9 and TRBJ2-3, is DTGVSQNPRHKITKRGQNVTFRCDPISEHNRLYWYRQTLGQGPEFLTYFQNEAQLEKSRLLSDRFSAERPKGSFSTLEIQRTEQGDSAMYLCASSWRGAGTDTQYFGPGTRLTVL.

The chain employs TRBV29-1 and TRBJ2-7; 14 nucleotides align to TRBD2. The J call is uncertain, as TRBJ2-1 better fits the DNA end. CDR3 length: 15 residues. CDR1 SQVTM and CDR2 ANQGSEA come from the germline V gene. The CDR3 protein is CSVAQGTSGSNEQFF. The DNA for the CDR3 is TGCAGCGTTGCCCAAGGGACTAGCGGGAGTAATGAGCAGTTCTTC.

CDR3 DNA sequence: TGCAGTGCTAGAGATTCACGGGGGGCGAACCGTCAGCCCCAGCATTTT. Translated: CSARDSRGANRQPQHF. The J gene is TRBJ1-5, the V gene TRBV20-1, with D possibly matching TRBD1 (6 bases). Trimming removed 0 bases from V and 6 bases from J, with 18 bases in between. Germline CDR1 reads DFQATT; CDR2 reads SNEGSKA (reference sequence). There are 16 residues in the CDR3.

This rearrangement joins TRBV30 to TRBJ2-7; 9 bases agree with TRBD1. V trimming: 5 bases; J trimming: 3 bases; junction bases outside the gene matches: 8. CDR1 GTSNPN and CDR2 SVGIG come from the germline V gene (reference sequence). The CDR3 is 14 amino acids. This CDR3 is CAWGTGGPGYEQYF. As DNA, the CDR3 is TGTGCCTGGGGCACAGGGGGCCCCGGCTACGAGCAGTACTTC. Full variable domain (missing parts from reference TRBV30 and TRBJ2-7): SQTIHQWPATLVQPVGSPLSLECTVEGTSNPNLYWYRQAAGRGLQLLFYSVGIGQISSEVPQNLSASRPQDRQFILSSKKLLLSDSGFYLCAWGTGGPGYEQYFGPGTRLTVT.

J is TRBJ2-2 and V is TRBV14; D is tentatively TRBD1 or TRBD2 (5 bases each). The V end was cut by 1 base, the J end by 0 bases, with 9 bases between. Germline CDR1 is SGHDN and CDR2 is FVKESK. There are 16 residues in the CDR3. The CDR3 bases are TGTGCCAGCAGCCAAGTGTGGGGGTCGAACACCGGGGAGCTGTTTTTT. Its protein is CASSQVWGSNTGELFF. Variable domain in full (rest from reference TRBV14 and TRBJ2-2): EAGVTQFPSHSVIEKGQTVTLRCDPISGHDNLYWYRRVMGKEIKFLLHFVKESKQDESGMPNNRFLAERTGGTYSTLKVQPAELEDSGVYFCASSQVWGSNTGELFFGEGSRLTVL.

The chain recombines TRBV12-3 or TRBV12-4 with TRBJ2-5; D perhaps matches TRBD2 (6 bases). The CDR3 has 17 amino acids. V lost 4 bases to trimming and J lost 5 bases, with 23 bases between them. The CDR3 reads CASSSISGRKNLETQYF. The DNA for the CDR3 is TGTGCCAGCAGTTCAATTAGCGGCAGGAAGAATCTGGAGACCCAGTACTTC.

This chain uses TRBV24-1 with TRBJ1-4, with a tentative D call TRBD1 (5 bases). Trimming took off 4 bases at V and 0 bases at J, with 11 bases between the two ends. Germline V lookup: CDR1 KGHDR, CDR2 SFDVKD. The CDR3 extends over 16 amino acids. CDR3 in DNA: TGTGCCACCAGTGAATACAGGCGTGCAACTAATGAAAAACTGTTTTTT. This codes for CATSEYRRATNEKLFF.

The table lists this clonotype with a count of one. The J gene is TRBJ2-2, the V gene TRBV5-1; TRBD2 matches at 10 bases. The CDR3 is 16 residues long. V lost 5 bases, J lost 6 bases, and 10 bases stayed unmatched. Germline lookup yields CDR1 SGHRS and CDR2 YFSETQ. The CDR3 sequence is CASRRGLAIVAGELFF. Written as DNA, the CDR3 is TGCGCCAGCAGACGGGGACTAGCGATTGTTGCCGGGGAGCTGTTTTTT.

The table lists this clonotype with many counts. The J gene is TRBJ2-1, the V gene TRBV7-2; 9 bases align to TRBD1. The trim removed 5 bases at V and 1 base at J, leaving 3 bases unmatched. In germline, CDR1 is SGHTA, CDR2 FQGNSA. The CDR3 totals 15 residues. CDR3 coding DNA: TGTGCCAGCAGCCCGGGACAGGGTTCCTACAATGAGCAGTTCTTC. It is translated as CASSPGQGSYNEQFF.

V and J are TRBV9 and TRBJ2-1; TRBD2 matches 7 bases. Germline V gives CDR1 SGDLS, CDR2 YYNGEE. The CDR3 is 16 amino acids. The V and J ends lost 0 bases and 1 base, in that order; junction bases with no gene match: 4. This CDR3 reads CASSVGGGGSYNEQFF. The DNA for the CDR3 is TGTGCCAGCAGCGTAGGGGGCGGGGGTTCCTACAATGAGCAGTTCTTC.

This clonotype occurred a few times. A junction end diverges from the germline sequence, so it may reflect a read error. This chain connects TRBV27 to TRBJ2-7, with no clear D. The V gene's germline CDR1 is MNHEY and CDR2 SMNVEV (reference sequence). The CDR3 consists of 15 residues. CDR3 sequence: CASSHTYTQTYGQYF. For the CDR3, the DNA is TGTGCCAGCAGTCACACCTACACTCAAACCTACGGGCAGTACTTC.

This clonotype was seen a handful of times. This chain joins TRBV20-1 and TRBJ1-4; 7 bases line up with TRBD1. From germline, CDR1 is DFQATT and CDR2 SNEGSKA (reference sequence). The CDR3 has 18 amino acids. J lost 0 bases, V lost 1 base, and 11 bases had no gene match. CDR3 DNA sequence: TGCAGTGCTAGAGGGGGGATGGGACAGATTACAACTAATGAAAAACTGTTTTTT. Translation gives CSARGGMGQITTNEKLFF.

V gene TRBV27 combines with J gene TRBJ2-7; D may be TRBD2 (5 bases). Trimming removed 7 bases from V and 4 bases from J, with 20 bases in between. The CDR3 is made up of 15 amino acids. Germline lookup yields CDR1 MNHEY and CDR2 SMNVEV (reference sequence). The CDR3, as DNA: TGTGCCAGCATCGCTTATTCCGGGGAGAGATACGAGCAGTACTTC. The encoded protein is CASIAYSGERYEQYF.

This clonotype has a handful of counts. The chain links TRBV6-2 or TRBV6-3 to TRBJ2-2; 8 bases line up with TRBD1. The CDR3 loop spans 15 amino acids. V shed 9 bases and J 0 bases; nucleotides not matched to a gene: 6. In germline, CDR1 is MNHEY, CDR2 SVGEGT. CDR3 protein: CASWDRRTNTGELFF. The CDR3 DNA reads as TGTGCCAGTTGGGACAGGAGGACGAACACCGGGGAGCTGTTTTTT.

A few counts support this clonotype. The V call is TRBV5-5, the J call TRBJ2-5; 8 bases are shared with TRBD1. The J call may be wrong; the DNA end is better matched by TRBJ2-1. This CDR3 has 13 residues. CDR1 and CDR2 from the germline V gene are SGHKS and YYEKEE (reference sequence). The CDR3 is CASSYDRGGEQFF. CDR3 coding DNA: TGTGCCAGCAGTTACGACAGGGGAGGCGAGCAGTTCTTC.

The CDR3 sequence: CASSYERGSNEQFF. The CDR3 DNA follows: TGTGCCAGCAGTTACGAGCGGGGGAGCAATGAGCAGTTCTTC. The chain combines TRBV6-5 with TRBJ2-1, with 8 bases matching TRBD2. From germline, CDR1 is MNHEY and CDR2 SVGAGI. CDR3 length: 14 amino acids. V shed 2 bases, J shed 6 bases, and the junction held 3 bases outside the gene matches.

Many counts were recorded for this clonotype. The rearrangement joins TRBV7-2 to TRBJ2-2; TRBD2 matches 9 bases. Trimming at V came to 5 bases and at J to 5 bases, leaving 6 bases not matched to a gene. The CDR3 runs 15 residues. Germline V lookup: CDR1 SGHTA, CDR2 FQGNSA. CDR3 coding DNA: TGTGCCAGCAGCCTCCTAGCGGGATCAACCGGGGAGCTGTTTTTT. This gives the protein CASSLLAGSTGELFF.

The chain recombines TRBV2 with TRBJ2-5; a possible D gene is TRBD1 (6 bases). The J call may be faulty, since TRBJ2-1 better matches the DNA end. CDR1 is SNHLY, CDR2 FYNNEI, per germline. The CDR3 contains 14 residues. The CDR3 region has the DNA TGTGCCAGCAGCGGTAGGACAGTCTACAATGAGCAGTTCTTC. It yields the protein CASSGRTVYNEQFF.

This chain connects TRBV5-1 to TRBJ2-2; TRBD1 or TRBD2 may be the D gene (5 bases each). CDR3 length: 14 residues. V gave up 0 bases and J gave up 5 bases, with 8 bases separating them. Germline V gene data show CDR1 as SGHRS and CDR2 as YFSETQ. CDR3 DNA: TGCGCCAGCAGCTTGGGGGACCTGACCGGGGAGCTGTTTTTT. This gives the protein CASSLGDLTGELFF.

This clonotype was seen more than once but under ten times. J is TRBJ2-5 and V is TRBV7-2, with D tentatively TRBD2 (5 bases). The V and J ends lost 3 bases and 10 bases respectively, with 15 bases between them. This CDR3 is 13 amino acids long. Germline lookup yields CDR1 SGHTA and CDR2 FQGNSA. In nucleotides, the CDR3 is TGTGCCAGCAGCTTGGGAGCTCCGGCGGACCAGTACTTC. This sequence encodes CASSLGAPADQYF.

The chain couples TRBV12-3 or TRBV12-4 to TRBJ2-5; 8 bases line up with TRBD1. V lost 6 bases, J lost 4 bases, and 4 bases stayed unmatched. The CDR3 has 13 amino acids. CDR3 nucleotide sequence: TGTGCCAGCAGGATCAGGGGGCCAGAGACCCAGTACTTC. This encodes CASRIRGPETQYF.